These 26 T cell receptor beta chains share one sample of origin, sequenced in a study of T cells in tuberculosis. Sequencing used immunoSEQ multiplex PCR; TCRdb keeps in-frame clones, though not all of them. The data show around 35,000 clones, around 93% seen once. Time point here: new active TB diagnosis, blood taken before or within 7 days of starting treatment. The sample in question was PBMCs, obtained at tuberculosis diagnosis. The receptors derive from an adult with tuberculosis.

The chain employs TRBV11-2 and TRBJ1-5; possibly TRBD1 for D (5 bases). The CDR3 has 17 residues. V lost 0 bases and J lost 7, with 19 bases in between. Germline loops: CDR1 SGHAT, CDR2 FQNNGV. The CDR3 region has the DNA TGTGCCAGCAGCTTAGAACTCCGGGGGACTGCGGGACAGCCCCAGCATTTT. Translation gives CASSLELRGTAGQPQHF.

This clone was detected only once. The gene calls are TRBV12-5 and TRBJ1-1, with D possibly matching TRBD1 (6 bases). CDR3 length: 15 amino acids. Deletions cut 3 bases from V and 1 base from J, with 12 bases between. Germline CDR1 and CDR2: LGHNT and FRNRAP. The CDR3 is CASGLDQGPNTEAFF. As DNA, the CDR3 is TGTGCTAGTGGTTTAGATCAGGGGCCGAACACTGAAGCTTTCTTT.

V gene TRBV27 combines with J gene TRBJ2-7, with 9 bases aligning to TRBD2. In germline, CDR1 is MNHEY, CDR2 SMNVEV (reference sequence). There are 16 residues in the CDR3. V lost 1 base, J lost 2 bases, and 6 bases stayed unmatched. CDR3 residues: CASSLYAGGNTYEQYV. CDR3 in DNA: TGTGCCAGCAGTTTATATGCGGGGGGGAACACCTACGAGCAGTACGTC.

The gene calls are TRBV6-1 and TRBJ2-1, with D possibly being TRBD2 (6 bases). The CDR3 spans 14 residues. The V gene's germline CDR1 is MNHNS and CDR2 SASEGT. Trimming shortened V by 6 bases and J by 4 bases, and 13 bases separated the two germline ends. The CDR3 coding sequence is TGTGCCAGCAGGGGGGACTCGTGGTACAATGAGCAGTTCTTC. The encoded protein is CASRGDSWYNEQFF.

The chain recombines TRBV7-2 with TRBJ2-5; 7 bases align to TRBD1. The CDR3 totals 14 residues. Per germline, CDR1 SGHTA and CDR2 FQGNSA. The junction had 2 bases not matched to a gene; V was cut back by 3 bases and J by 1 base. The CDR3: CASSFYRGQETQYF. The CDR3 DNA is TGTGCCAGCAGCTTCTACAGGGGCCAAGAGACCCAGTACTTC.

The CDR3 sequence: CASSPPGTQYF. CDR3 DNA sequence: TGTGCCAGCAGCCCGCCCGGTACGCAGTATTTT. The rearrangement uses TRBV11-2 and TRBJ2-3; D call uncertain. The CDR3 runs 11 residues. V shed 5 bases and J shed 8 bases, with 8 bases lying between them. Germline V lookup: CDR1 SGHAT, CDR2 FQNNGV.

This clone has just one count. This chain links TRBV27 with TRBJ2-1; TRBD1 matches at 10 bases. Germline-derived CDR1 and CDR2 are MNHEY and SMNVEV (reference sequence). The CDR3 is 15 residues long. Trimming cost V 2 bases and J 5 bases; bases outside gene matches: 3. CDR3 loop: CASSLPGTGDNEQFF. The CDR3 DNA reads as TGTGCCAGCAGTTTACCCGGGACAGGGGACAATGAGCAGTTCTTC.

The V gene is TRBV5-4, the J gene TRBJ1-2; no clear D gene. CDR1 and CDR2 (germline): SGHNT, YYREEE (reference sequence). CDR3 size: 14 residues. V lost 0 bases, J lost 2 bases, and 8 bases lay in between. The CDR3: CASSLVGQNYGYTF. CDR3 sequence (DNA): TGTGCCAGCAGCTTGGTTGGGCAAAACTATGGCTACACCTTC.

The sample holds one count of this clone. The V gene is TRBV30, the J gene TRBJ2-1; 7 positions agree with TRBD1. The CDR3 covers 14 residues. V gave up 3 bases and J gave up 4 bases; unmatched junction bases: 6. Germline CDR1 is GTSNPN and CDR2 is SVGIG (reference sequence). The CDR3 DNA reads TGTGCCTGGAGACCGGGACAGAGGTACAATGAGCAGTTCTTC. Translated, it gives CAWRPGQRYNEQFF.

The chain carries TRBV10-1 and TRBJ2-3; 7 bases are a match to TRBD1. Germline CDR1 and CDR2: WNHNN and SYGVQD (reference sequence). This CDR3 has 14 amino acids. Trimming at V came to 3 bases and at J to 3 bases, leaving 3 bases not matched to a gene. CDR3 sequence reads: CASSETGVTDTQYF. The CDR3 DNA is TGCGCCAGCAGTGAAACAGGGGTTACAGATACGCAGTATTTT.

DNA of the CDR3: TGTGCCAGCAGCGCCGGGACAGGGTGGTCACCCCTCCACTTT. It specifies CASSAGTGWSPLHF. V and J are TRBV9 and TRBJ1-6; 9 bases line up with TRBD1. Germline V lookup: CDR1 SGDLS, CDR2 YYNGEE. J gave up 10 bases and V 3 bases, and 5 bases lay outside the gene matches. The length of the CDR3 is 14 residues.

The CDR3 loop is CASSQDRQGAGETQYF. The CDR3 coding sequence is TGTGCCAGCAGCCAAGATAGGCAGGGGGCGGGAGAGACCCAGTACTTC. The chain is built from TRBV4-2 and TRBJ2-5, with TRBD1 matching over 8 bases. After removal of 0 bases from V and 4 bases from J, the junction contained 7 bases not matched to a gene. The CDR3 length is 16 residues. From germline, CDR1 is LGHNA and CDR2 YNFKEQ.

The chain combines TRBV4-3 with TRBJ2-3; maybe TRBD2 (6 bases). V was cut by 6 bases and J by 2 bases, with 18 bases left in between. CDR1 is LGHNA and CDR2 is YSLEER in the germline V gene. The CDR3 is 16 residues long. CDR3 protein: CASRLNSGSNTDTQYF. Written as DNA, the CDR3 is TGCGCCAGCAGACTCAATAGCGGTTCAAACACAGATACGCAGTATTTT.

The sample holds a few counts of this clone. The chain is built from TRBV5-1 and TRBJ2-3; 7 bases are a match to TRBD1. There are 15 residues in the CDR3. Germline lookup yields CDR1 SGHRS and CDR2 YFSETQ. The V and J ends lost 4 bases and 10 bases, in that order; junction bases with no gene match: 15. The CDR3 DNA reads TGCGCCAGCAGCGACGGGACAGCCCAGGCCATAGCGCAGTATTTT. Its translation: CASSDGTAQAIAQYF.

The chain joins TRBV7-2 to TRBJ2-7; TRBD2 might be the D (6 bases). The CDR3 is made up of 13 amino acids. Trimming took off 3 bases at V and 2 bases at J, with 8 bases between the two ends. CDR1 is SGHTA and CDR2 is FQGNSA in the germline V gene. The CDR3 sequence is CASSLDYAYEQYF. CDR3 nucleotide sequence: TGTGCCAGCAGCTTGGACTACGCCTACGAGCAGTACTTC.

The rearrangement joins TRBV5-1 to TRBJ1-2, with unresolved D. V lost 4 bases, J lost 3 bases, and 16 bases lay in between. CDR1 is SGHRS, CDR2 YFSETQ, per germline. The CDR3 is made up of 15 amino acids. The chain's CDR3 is CASSLHTVKDYGYTF. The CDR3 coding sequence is TGCGCCAGCAGCCTACATACAGTCAAAGACTATGGCTACACCTTC.

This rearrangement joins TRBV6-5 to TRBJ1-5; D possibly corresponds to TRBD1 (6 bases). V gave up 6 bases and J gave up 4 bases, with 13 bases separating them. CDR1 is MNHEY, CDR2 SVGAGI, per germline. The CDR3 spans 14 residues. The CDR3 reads CASRPTGLNQPQHF. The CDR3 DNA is TGTGCCAGCAGACCTACAGGGCTTAATCAGCCCCAGCATTTT.

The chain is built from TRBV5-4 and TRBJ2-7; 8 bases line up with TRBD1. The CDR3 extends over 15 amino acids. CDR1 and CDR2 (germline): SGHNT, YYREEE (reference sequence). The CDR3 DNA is TGTGCCAGCAGCGAACGGACAGGGCCGGGCATCATCTGGTCCGTC. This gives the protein CASSERTGPGIIWSV.

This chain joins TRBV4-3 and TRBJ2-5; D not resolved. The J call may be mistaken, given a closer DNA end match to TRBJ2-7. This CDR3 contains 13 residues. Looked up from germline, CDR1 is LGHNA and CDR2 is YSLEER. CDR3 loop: CASSQELSYEQYF. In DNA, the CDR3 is TGCGCCAGCAGCCAAGAGTTATCTTACGAGCAGTACTTC.

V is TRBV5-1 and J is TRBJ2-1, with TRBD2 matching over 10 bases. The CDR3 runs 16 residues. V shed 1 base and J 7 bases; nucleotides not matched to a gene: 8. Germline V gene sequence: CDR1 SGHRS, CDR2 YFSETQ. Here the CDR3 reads CASSLLLAGTANEQFF. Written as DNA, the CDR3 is TGCGCCAGCAGCTTGTTACTAGCGGGGACGGCAAATGAGCAGTTCTTC.

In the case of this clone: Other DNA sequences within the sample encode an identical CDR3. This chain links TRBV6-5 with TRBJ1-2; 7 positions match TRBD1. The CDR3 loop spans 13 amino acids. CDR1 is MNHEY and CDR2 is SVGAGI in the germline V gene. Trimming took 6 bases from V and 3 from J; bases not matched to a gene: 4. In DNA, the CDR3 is TGTGCCAGCAGCCCCGACAGGGACTATGGCTACACCTTC. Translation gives CASSPDRDYGYTF.

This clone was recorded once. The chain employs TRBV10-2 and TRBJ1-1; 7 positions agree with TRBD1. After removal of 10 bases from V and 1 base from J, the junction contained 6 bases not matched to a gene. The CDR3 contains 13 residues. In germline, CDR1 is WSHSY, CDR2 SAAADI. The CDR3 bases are TGCGCCACTAAGGGGGCTTCGAACACTGAAGCTTTCTTT. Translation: CATKGASNTEAFF.

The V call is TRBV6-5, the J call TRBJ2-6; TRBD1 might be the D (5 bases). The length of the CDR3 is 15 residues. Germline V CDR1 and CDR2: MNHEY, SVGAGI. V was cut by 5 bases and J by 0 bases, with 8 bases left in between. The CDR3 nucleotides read TGTGCCAGCAGTCCACAGGTCTCTGGGGCCAACGTCCTGACTTTC. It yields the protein CASSPQVSGANVLTF.

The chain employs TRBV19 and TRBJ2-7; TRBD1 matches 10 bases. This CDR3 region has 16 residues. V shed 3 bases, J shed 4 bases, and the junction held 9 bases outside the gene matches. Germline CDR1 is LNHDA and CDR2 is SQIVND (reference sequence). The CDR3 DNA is TGTGCCAGTAGTATGATGGAGGGACAGGGGCGATACGAGCAGTACTTC. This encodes CASSMMEGQGRYEQYF.

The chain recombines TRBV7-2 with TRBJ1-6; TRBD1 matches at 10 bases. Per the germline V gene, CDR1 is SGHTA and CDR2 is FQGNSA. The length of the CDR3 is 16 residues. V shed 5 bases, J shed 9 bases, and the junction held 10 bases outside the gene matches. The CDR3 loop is CASSTLDRGFSSPLHF. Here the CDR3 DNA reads TGTGCCAGCAGCACCTTGGACAGGGGGTTTAGTTCACCCCTCCACTTT.

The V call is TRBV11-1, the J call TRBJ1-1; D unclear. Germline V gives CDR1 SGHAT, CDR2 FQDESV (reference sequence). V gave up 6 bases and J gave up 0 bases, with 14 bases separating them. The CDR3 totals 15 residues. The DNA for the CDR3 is TGTGCCAGCAGTCCTCCGGGAAGCATGAACACTGAAGCTTTCTTT. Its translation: CASSPPGSMNTEAFF.